This passage covers 25 T cell receptor beta chains from one sample sequenced in a study of cytomegalovirus exposure and HLA in healthy donors. This PCR relied on a set of 60 Vbeta primers and 13 Jbeta primers. The protocol was immunoSEQ multiplex PCR, while the TCRdb copy is restricted to in-frame clones and leaves out a portion. The data hold more than 90,000 clones, with approximately 75% observed a single time. Input material: PBMCs. The receptors come from a man over 45 in good health and CMV-seropositive.

This clone came up a few times. V is TRBV28 and J is TRBJ2-5; 8 nucleotides align to TRBD1. Germline V gene lookup returns CDR1 MDHEN and CDR2 SYDVKM. CDR3 size: 15 residues. V dropped 6 bases and J dropped 5; count of bases not matched to a gene: 11. CDR3 in amino acids: CASSLQGAVGETQYF. DNA of the CDR3: TGTGCCAGCAGCCTTCAGGGGGCAGTGGGGGAGACCCAGTACTTC.

The chain links TRBV5-4 to TRBJ2-3; D is unclear. The CDR3 runs to 15 residues. Germline V gives CDR1 SGHNT, CDR2 YYREEE (reference sequence). Deletions cut 3 bases from V and 0 bases from J, with 11 bases between. The CDR3 sequence is CASSSPGSSTDTQYF. CDR3 nucleotides: TGTGCCAGCAGCTCGCCAGGATCTAGCACAGATACGCAGTATTTT.

J is TRBJ1-1 and V is TRBV10-1, with D unresolved. Germline loops: CDR1 WNHNN, CDR2 SYGVQD (reference sequence). The CDR3 spans 13 residues. Trimming removed 0 bases at V and 6 bases at J, with 8 bases between. Here the CDR3 reads CASSESNKAEAFF. CDR3 DNA sequence: TGCGCCAGCAGTGAGTCTAACAAAGCTGAAGCTTTCTTT.

The chain combines TRBV7-2 with TRBJ2-4, with a possible D match to TRBD1 (5 bases). V was trimmed by 1 base and J by 0 bases, leaving 7 bases between them. In germline, CDR1 is SGHTA, CDR2 FQGNSA. The CDR3 has 15 residues. This CDR3 reads CASSLGGIAKNIQYF. CDR3 bases: TGTGCCAGCAGCTTAGGGGGCATAGCCAAAAACATTCAGTACTTC.

J is TRBJ2-5 and V is TRBV6-1, with 11 bases matching TRBD2. CDR1 and CDR2 from the germline V gene are MNHNS and SASEGT. CDR3 length equals 15 residues. The V and J ends lost 3 bases and 4 bases, in that order; junction bases with no gene match: 4. For the CDR3, the DNA is TGTGCCAGCAGTGACCAGACTAGCGGGGCAGAGACCCAGTACTTC. This gives the protein CASSDQTSGAETQYF.

This chain connects TRBV2 to TRBJ1-2, with D perhaps TRBD1 (5 bases). Trimming stripped 5 bases from V and 8 bases from J, with 24 bases between. The V gene's germline CDR1 is SNHLY and CDR2 FYNNEI. The CDR3 spans 16 residues. This CDR3 is CASSRNGNAGFEGYTF. The CDR3 DNA is TGTGCCAGCAGTCGGAATGGTAACGCAGGGTTCGAAGGCTACACCTTC.

Here the CDR3 DNA reads TGTGCCAGCTCACCTAGGAACACTGAAGCTTTCTTT. This sequence encodes CASSPRNTEAFF. The chain employs TRBV18 and TRBJ1-1; no definite D call. Germline V lookup: CDR1 KGHSH, CDR2 LQKENI. The CDR3 length is 12 residues. V was clipped by 3 bases and J by 1 base, with 3 bases between them.

The chain joins TRBV21-1 to TRBJ1-1; the table's D call TRBD1 went unverified against the DNA. TRBV21-1 is tagged as a pseudogene. The CDR3 covers 14 residues. This CDR3 is CASSLQGCGTEAFF. The CDR3 nucleotides read TGTGCCAGCAGCTTACAGGGATGTGGGACTGAAGCTTTCTTT.

In this sample, this clone turned up once. The genes are TRBV5-4 and TRBJ1-6; D ambiguous. The germline V gene has CDR1 SGHNT and CDR2 YYREEE (reference sequence). This CDR3 contains 15 residues. Trimming shortened V by 2 bases and J by 5 bases, and 11 bases separated the two germline ends. The CDR3 region is CASSFAARHNSPLHF. The CDR3 nucleotides are TGTGCCAGCAGCTTTGCGGCACGGCATAATTCACCCCTCCACTTT.

The genes are TRBV7-2 and TRBJ2-7; 10 nucleotides agree with TRBD1. J lost 2 bases, V lost 1 base, and 5 bases had no gene match. Per the germline V gene, CDR1 is SGHTA and CDR2 is FQGNSA. The length of the CDR3 is 16 residues. In DNA form, the CDR3 reads TGTGCCAGCAGCTTAGGGACAGGGGGTATGGCCTACGAGCAGTACTTC. It translates to CASSLGTGGMAYEQYF.

With regard to this clone: This specimen includes other DNA sequences encoding the same CDR3. The V gene is TRBV30, the J gene TRBJ2-3, with TRBD1 matching 7 bases. The CDR3 totals 14 residues. Germline lookup yields CDR1 GTSNPN and CDR2 SVGIG (reference sequence). Germline trimming cut 0 bases from V and 6 bases from J; bases unmatched to any gene: 6. The chain's CDR3 is CAWSVRRGGDTQYF. CDR3 coding DNA: TGTGCCTGGAGTGTAAGACGAGGGGGCGATACGCAGTATTTT.

Notes on this clone: Additional DNA sequences in this sample encode the identical CDR3. The V call is TRBV9, the J call TRBJ2-3, with D unresolved. CDR1 is SGDLS and CDR2 is YYNGEE in the germline V gene. The length of the CDR3 is 14 residues. Trimming left V 0 bases short and J 0 bases short, with 5 bases between. The CDR3 protein is CASSVGLSTDTQYF. The DNA for the CDR3 is TGTGCCAGCAGCGTAGGGCTTAGCACAGATACGCAGTATTTT.

This clone was recorded a few times. The chain is built from TRBV4-1 and TRBJ1-3; D remains unclear. This CDR3 has 15 residues. Germline V CDR1 and CDR2: MGHRA, YSYEKL. V shed 1 base and J shed 6 bases, with 13 bases lying between them. DNA for the CDR3: TGCGCCAGCAGCCAAGGGGTAGCAGCTGAAAACACCATATATTTT. Translated: CASSQGVAAENTIYF.

The gene calls are TRBV27 and TRBJ1-1, with D possibly TRBD1 on 6 matching bases. Germline V gene data show CDR1 as MNHEY and CDR2 as SMNVEV (reference sequence). This CDR3 is built from 14 residues. The V gene lost 3 bases and the J gene lost 4 bases, with 12 bases spanning the gap. The CDR3 DNA sequence: TGTGCCAGCAGTTTCAGGGGAGTTGCCACTGAAGCTTTCTTT. The encoded protein is CASSFRGVATEAFF.

This sequence joins TRBV29-1 and TRBJ2-1; 7 bases are shared with TRBD1. The junction had 5 bases not matched to a gene; V was cut back by 2 bases and J by 1 base. Germline CDR1 and CDR2: SQVTM and ANQGSEA. The CDR3 runs to 15 residues. The CDR3 sequence is CSVEKGQQSYNEQFF. As DNA, the CDR3 is TGCAGCGTTGAAAAGGGACAGCAATCCTACAATGAGCAGTTCTTC.

The chain has TRBV6-6 and TRBJ1-6; a weak D match, TRBD1 (6 bases). The CDR3 totals 15 residues. Germline V gives CDR1 MNHNY, CDR2 SVGAGI (reference sequence). The V and J ends lost 4 bases and 7 bases respectively, with 14 bases between them. CDR3 amino acids: CASSSRAGENSPLHF. CDR3 nucleotides: TGTGCCAGCAGTTCCCGGGCAGGGGAAAATTCACCCCTCCACTTT.

The rearrangement joins TRBV27 to TRBJ1-5; tentative D call: TRBD1 (5 bases). Trimming shortened V by 1 base and J by 2 bases, and 6 bases separated the two germline ends. In germline, CDR1 is MNHEY, CDR2 SMNVEV (reference sequence). This CDR3 region has 14 residues. CDR3 DNA sequence: TGTGCCAGCAGTTTATGGGGGGGCAATCAGCCCCAGCATTTT. Translating gives CASSLWGGNQPQHF.

The chain joins TRBV5-1 to TRBJ1-5; 10 bases align to TRBD1. Looked up from germline, CDR1 is SGHRS and CDR2 is YFSETQ. Losses at the gene ends were 4 bases for V and 11 bases for J; bases not matched to a gene: 9. The CDR3 has 14 amino acids. As DNA, the CDR3 is TGCGCCAGCAGCCCGGGGACAGGGGAATTGTCCCAGCATTTT. This sequence encodes CASSPGTGELSQHF.

This clone was observed a handful of times. This chain uses TRBV6-6 with TRBJ2-5, with 8 bases lining up with TRBD2. Germline assignment: CDR1 MNHNY and CDR2 SVGAGI (reference sequence). The length of the CDR3 is 15 residues. The J segment lost 5 bases and the V segment lost 4 bases, leaving 9 bases of the junction unmatched. CDR3 in DNA: TGTGCCAGCAGTTCATCGACTAGCGCCAGTGAGACCCAGTACTTC. This codes for CASSSSTSASETQYF.

CDR3 amino acids: CASSPDQQGRNGYTF. In DNA form, the CDR3 reads TGTGCCAGCTCACCGGACCAACAGGGTCGAAATGGCTACACCTTC. This chain links TRBV18 with TRBJ1-2, with D possibly matching TRBD1 (6 bases). Germline V gene lookup returns CDR1 KGHSH and CDR2 LQKENI. This CDR3 is 15 amino acids long. V lost 3 bases and J lost 6, with 17 bases in between.

The rearrangement uses TRBV6-5 and TRBJ1-4, with a possible D match to TRBD1 (5 bases). The V end was cut by 6 bases, the J end by 7 bases, with 12 bases between. This CDR3 has 13 residues. The V gene's germline CDR1 is MNHEY and CDR2 SVGAGI. The DNA of the CDR3 is TGTGCCAGCAGGAAAAGGGGCACTGAAAAACTGTTTTTT. It is translated as CASRKRGTEKLFF.

This chain connects TRBV15 to TRBJ2-7; 9 nucleotides line up with TRBD1. J lost 2 bases, V lost 5 bases, and 4 bases had no gene match. CDR3 length equals 14 residues. Germline V gene sequence: CDR1 LNHNV, CDR2 YYDKDF (reference sequence). The CDR3 DNA reads TGTGCCACCAGCGCACGGGACAGGGCCTACGAGCAGTACTTC. Translating gives CATSARDRAYEQYF.

V usage is TRBV4-2 and J usage is TRBJ1-3; 11 bases are a match to TRBD1. Unmatched junction bases numbered 8, after V lost 4 bases and J lost 3 bases. The V gene's germline CDR1 is LGHNA and CDR2 YNFKEQ. CDR3 size: 17 residues. The CDR3 loop reads CASSLFTGTGGGNTIYF. CDR3 coding DNA: TGTGCCAGCAGCCTCTTTACAGGGACAGGGGGTGGAAACACCATATATTTT.

The rearrangement joins TRBV19 to TRBJ1-5; TRBD1 might be the D (6 bases). The CDR3 runs to 15 residues. CDR1 and CDR2 (germline): LNHDA, SQIVND (reference sequence). Deletions cut 8 bases from V and 11 bases from J, with 25 bases between. Here the CDR3 DNA reads TGTGCCAGTTATAATTATGGTCTCCCGGGACAATCCCAGCATTTT. As protein: CASYNYGLPGQSQHF.

The CDR3 DNA is TGTGCCAGCAGCTTCGGGGGTGCTAGCTCCTACGAGCAGTACTTC. It is translated as CASSFGGASSYEQYF. V gene TRBV5-6 combines with J gene TRBJ2-7; weak D call: TRBD2 (6 bases). The CDR3 spans 15 residues. Germline V gene data show CDR1 as SGHDT and CDR2 as YYEEEE. V was shortened by 2 bases and J by 0 bases, with 12 bases between the two germline ends.